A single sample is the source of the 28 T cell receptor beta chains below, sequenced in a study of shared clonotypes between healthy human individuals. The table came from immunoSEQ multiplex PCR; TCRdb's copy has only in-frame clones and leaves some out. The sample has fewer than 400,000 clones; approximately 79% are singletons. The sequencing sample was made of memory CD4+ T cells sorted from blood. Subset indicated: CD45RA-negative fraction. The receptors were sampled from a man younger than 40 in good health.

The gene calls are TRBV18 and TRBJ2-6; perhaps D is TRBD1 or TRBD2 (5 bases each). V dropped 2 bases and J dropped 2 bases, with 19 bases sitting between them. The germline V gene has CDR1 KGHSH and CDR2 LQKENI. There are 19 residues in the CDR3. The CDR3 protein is CASSPGGPQSFTGANVLTF. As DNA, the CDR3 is TGTGCCAGCTCACCAGGGGGACCCCAATCCTTTACTGGGGCCAACGTCCTGACTTTC.

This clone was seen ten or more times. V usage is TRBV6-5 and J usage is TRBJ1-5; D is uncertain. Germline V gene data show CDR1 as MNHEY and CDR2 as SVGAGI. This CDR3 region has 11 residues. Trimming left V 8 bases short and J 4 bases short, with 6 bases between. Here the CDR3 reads CASGINQPQHF. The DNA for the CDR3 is TGTGCCAGCGGAATTAATCAGCCCCAGCATTTT.

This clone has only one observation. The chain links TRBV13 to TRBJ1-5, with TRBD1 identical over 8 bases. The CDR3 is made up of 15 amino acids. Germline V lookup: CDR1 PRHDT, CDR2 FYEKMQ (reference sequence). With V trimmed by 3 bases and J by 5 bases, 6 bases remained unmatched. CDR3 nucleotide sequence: TGTGCCAGCAGCTTGACAACAGGGGGTGATCAGCCCCAGCATTTT. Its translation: CASSLTTGGDQPQHF.

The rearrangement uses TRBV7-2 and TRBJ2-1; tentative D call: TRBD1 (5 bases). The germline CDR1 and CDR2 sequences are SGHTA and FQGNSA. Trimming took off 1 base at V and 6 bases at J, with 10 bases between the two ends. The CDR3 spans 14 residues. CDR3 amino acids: CASSLDNRPNEQFF. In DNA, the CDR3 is TGTGCCAGCAGCTTAGATAACAGGCCCAATGAGCAGTTCTTC. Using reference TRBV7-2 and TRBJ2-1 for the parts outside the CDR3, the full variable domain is GAGVSQSPSNKVTEKGKDVELRCDPISGHTALYWYRQSLGQGLEFLIYFQGNSAPDKSGLPSDRFSAERTGGSVSTLTIQRTQQEDSAVYLCASSLDNRPNEQFFGPGTRLTVL.

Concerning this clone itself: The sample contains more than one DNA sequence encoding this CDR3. CDR3: CASSWGSYNEQFF. The CDR3 DNA follows: TGTGCCAGTAGTTGGGGCTCCTACAATGAGCAGTTCTTC. The J gene is TRBJ2-1, the V gene TRBV19, with D unresolved. V dropped 5 bases and J dropped 0 bases, with 5 bases sitting between them. This CDR3 contains 13 residues. Germline CDR1 reads LNHDA; CDR2 reads SQIVND (reference sequence). The whole variable domain, remainder taken from reference TRBV19 and TRBJ2-1, is DGGITQSPKYLFRKEGQNVTLSCEQNLNHDAMYWYRQDPGQGLRLIYYSQIVNDFQKGDIAEGYSVSREKKESFPLTVTSAQKNPTAFYLCASSWGSYNEQFFGPGTRLTVL.

This CDR3 is CASSFGGGRASSLYEQFF. In nucleotides, the CDR3 is TGCGCCAGCAGCTTTGGTGGCGGGAGGGCATCCAGTTTATATGAGCAGTTCTTC. V gene TRBV5-1 combines with J gene TRBJ2-1; TRBD2 agrees at 9 bases. The CDR3 has 18 amino acids. Germline V gives CDR1 SGHRS, CDR2 YFSETQ. Trimming cost V 2 bases and J 8 bases; bases outside gene matches: 17.

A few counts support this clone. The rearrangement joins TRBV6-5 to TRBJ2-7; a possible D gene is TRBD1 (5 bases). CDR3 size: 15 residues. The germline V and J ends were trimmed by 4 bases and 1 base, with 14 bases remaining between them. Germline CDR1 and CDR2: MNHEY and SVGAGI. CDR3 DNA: TGTGCCAGCAGTTTAGGGGCAGGACAATCCTACGAGCAGTACTTC. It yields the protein CASSLGAGQSYEQYF.

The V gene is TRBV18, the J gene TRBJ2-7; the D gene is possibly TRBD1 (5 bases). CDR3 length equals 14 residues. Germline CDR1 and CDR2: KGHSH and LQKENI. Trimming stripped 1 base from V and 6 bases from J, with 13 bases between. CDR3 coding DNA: TGTGCCAGCTCACCACTATTATCAGGGCGCGAGCAGTACTTC. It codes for CASSPLLSGREQYF.

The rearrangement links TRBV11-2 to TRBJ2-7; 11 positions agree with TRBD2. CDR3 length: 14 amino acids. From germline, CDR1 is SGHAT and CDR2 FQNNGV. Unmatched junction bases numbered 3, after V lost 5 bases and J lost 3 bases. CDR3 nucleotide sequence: TGTGCCAGCAGCCTAGCGGGAGGTCGCTACGAGCAGTACTTC. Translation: CASSLAGGRYEQYF.

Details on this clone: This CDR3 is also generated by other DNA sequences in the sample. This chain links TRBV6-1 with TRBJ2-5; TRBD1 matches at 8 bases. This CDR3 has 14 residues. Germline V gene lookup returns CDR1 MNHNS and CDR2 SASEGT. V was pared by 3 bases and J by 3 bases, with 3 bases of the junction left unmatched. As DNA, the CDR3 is TGTGCCAGCAGTGAGCAGGGGGCAAAAGAGACCCAGTACTTC. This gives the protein CASSEQGAKETQYF.

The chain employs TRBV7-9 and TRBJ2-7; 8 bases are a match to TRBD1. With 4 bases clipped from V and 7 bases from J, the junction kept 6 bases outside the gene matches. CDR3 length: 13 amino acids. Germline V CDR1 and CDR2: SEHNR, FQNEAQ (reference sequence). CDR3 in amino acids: CASSSWDRREQYF. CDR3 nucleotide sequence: TGTGCCAGCAGCTCTTGGGACAGGCGTGAGCAGTACTTC. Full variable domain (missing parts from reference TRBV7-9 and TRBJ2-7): DTGVSQNPRHKITKRGQNVTFRCDPISEHNRLYWYRQTLGQGPEFLTYFQNEAQLEKSRLLSDRFSAERPKGSFSTLEIQRTEQGDSAMYLCASSSWDRREQYFGPGTRLTVT.

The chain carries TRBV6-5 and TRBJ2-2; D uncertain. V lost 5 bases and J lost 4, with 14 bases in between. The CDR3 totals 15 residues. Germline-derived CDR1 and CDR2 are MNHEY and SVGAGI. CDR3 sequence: CASSLKRHLTGELFF. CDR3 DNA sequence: TGTGCCAGCAGTCTGAAAAGACATCTCACCGGGGAGCTGTTTTTT.

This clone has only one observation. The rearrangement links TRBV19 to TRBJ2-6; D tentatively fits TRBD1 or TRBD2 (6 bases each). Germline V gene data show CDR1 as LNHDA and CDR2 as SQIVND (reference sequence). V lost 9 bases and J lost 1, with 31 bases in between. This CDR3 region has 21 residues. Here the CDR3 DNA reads TGTGCCAGCTCTCCCGCCCCCGTGTCTCGGGGGCGAGGGTCTGGGGCCAACGTCCTGACTTTC. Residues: CASSPAPVSRGRGSGANVLTF.

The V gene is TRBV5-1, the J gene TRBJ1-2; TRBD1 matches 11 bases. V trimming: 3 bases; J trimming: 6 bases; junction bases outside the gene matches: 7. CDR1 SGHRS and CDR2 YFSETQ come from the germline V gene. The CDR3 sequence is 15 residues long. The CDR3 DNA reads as TGCGCCAGCAGCTCTAGGGACAGGGGGACTCATGGCTACACCTTC. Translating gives CASSSRDRGTHGYTF.

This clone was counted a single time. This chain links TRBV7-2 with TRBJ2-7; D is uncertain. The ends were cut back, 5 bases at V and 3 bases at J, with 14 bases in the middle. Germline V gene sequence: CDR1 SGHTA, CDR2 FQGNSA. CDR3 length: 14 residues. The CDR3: CASSKRVTDYEQYF. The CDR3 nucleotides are TGTGCCAGCAGCAAGAGAGTAACTGACTACGAGCAGTACTTC.

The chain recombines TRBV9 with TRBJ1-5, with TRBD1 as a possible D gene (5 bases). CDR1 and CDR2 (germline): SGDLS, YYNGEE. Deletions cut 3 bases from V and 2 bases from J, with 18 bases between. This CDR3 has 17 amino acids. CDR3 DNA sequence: TGTGCCAGCAGCGCCAGAACAGGTCCCCTGGGCAATCAGCCCCAGCATTTT. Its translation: CASSARTGPLGNQPQHF.

The CDR3 coding sequence is TGTGCCAGCAGTGACACCATAACAACGTACGAGCAGTACTTC. Encoded protein: CASSDTITTYEQYF. V gene TRBV2 combines with J gene TRBJ2-7, with D uncertain. The germline CDR1 and CDR2 sequences are SNHLY and FYNNEI. V was pared by 3 bases and J by 4 bases, with 13 bases between. The CDR3 has 14 residues. Combining the CDR3 with reference TRBV2 and TRBJ2-7 gives the whole variable domain EPEVTQTPSHQVTQMGQEVILRCVPISNHLYFYWYRQILGQKVEFLVSFYNNEISEKSEIFDDQFSVERPDGSNFTLKIRSTKLEDSAMYFCASSDTITTYEQYFGPGTRLTVT.

This chain's CDR3 is CASCWNPSNQPQHF. CDR3 sequence (DNA): TGTGCCAGTTGTTGGAACCCTAGCAATCAGCCCCAGCATTTT. J is TRBJ1-5 and V is TRBV2; the D is unclear. V was trimmed by 9 bases and J by 0 bases, leaving 12 bases between them. The CDR3 has 14 amino acids. Germline CDR1 reads SNHLY; CDR2 reads FYNNEI.

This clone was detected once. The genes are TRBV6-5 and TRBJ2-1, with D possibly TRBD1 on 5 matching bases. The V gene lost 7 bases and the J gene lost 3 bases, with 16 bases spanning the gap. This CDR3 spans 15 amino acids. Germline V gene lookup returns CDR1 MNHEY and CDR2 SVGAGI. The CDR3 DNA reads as TGTGCCAGCACCCGAGACAGAAAGGGCTACAATGAGCAGTTCTTC. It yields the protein CASTRDRKGYNEQFF.

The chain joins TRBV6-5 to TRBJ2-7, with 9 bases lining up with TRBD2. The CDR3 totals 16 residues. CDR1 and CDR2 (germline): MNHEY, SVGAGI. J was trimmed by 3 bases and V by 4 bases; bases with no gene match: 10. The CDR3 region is CASSLFRLADFYEQYF. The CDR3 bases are TGTGCCAGCAGTTTGTTCCGACTAGCGGACTTCTACGAGCAGTACTTC.

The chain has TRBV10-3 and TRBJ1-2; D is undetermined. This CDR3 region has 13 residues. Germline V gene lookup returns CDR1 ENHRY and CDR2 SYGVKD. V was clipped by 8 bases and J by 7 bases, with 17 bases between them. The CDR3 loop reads CAIGNDRRGGYTF. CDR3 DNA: TGTGCCATCGGGAATGACCGCCGGGGTGGCTACACCTTC.

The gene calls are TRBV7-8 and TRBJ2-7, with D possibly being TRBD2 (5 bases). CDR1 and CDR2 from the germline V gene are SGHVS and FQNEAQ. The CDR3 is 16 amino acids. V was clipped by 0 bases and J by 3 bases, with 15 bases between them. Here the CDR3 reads CASSLASGNMNYEQYF. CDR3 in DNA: TGTGCCAGCAGCTTAGCCTCCGGGAATATGAACTACGAGCAGTACTTC.

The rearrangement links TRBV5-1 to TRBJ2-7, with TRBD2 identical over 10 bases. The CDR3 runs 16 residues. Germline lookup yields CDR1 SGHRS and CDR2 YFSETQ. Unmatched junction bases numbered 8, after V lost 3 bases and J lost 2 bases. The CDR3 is CASSSILAGKAYEQYF. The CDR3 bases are TGCGCCAGCAGCTCAATACTAGCGGGAAAAGCCTACGAGCAGTACTTC. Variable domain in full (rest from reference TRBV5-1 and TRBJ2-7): KAGVTQTPRYLIKTRGQQVTLSCSPISGHRSVSWYQQTPGQGLQFLFEYFSETQRNKGNFPGRFSGRQFSNSRSEMNVSTLELGDSALYLCASSSILAGKAYEQYFGPGTRLTVT.

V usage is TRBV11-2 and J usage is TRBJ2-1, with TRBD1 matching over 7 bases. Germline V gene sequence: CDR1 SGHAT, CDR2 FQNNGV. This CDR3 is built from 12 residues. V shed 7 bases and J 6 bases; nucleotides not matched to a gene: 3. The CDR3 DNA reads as TGTGCCAGCACCGGGACAGTCAATGAGCAGTTCTTC. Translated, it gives CASTGTVNEQFF.

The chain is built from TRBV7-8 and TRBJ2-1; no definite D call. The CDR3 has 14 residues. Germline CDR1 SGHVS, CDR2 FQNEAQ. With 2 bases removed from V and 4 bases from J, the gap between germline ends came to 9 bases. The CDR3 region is CASSLTGNYNEQFF. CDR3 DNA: TGTGCCAGCAGCTTAACGGGCAATTACAATGAGCAGTTCTTC.

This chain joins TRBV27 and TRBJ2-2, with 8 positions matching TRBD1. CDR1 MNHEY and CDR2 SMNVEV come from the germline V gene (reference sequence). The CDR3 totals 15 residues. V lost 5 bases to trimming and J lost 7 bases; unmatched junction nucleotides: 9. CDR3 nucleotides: TGTGCCAGCAGTGGACAGGGAATGGTCGGCGGGGAGCTGTTTTTT. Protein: CASSGQGMVGGELFF.

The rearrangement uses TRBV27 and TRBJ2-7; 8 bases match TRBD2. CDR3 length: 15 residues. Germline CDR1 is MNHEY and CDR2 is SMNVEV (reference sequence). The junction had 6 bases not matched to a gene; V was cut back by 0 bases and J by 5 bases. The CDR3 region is CASSLSGTRRDEQYF. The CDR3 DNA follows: TGTGCCAGCAGTTTATCTGGGACTAGGAGGGACGAGCAGTACTTC.

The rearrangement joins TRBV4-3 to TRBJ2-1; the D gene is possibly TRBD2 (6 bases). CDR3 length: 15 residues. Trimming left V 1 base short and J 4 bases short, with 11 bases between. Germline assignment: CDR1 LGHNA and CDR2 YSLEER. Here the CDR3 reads CASSQVRDVYNEQFF. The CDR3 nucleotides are TGCGCCAGCAGCCAAGTGCGGGACGTATACAATGAGCAGTTCTTC.